Below, 15 T cell receptor beta chains from the same sample are listed, as sequenced in a study of blood T cell repertoires in COVID-19. Clones were read by immunoSEQ multiplex PCR, and TCRdb kept only the in-frame ones, dropping some. The sample consists of about 39,000 clones, around nine tenths of them appearing once. The sequenced sample was peripheral blood. The receptors stem from a human donor in a cohort sampled during active COVID-19.

The chain links TRBV2 to TRBJ1-2; weak D call: TRBD1 (5 bases). CDR3 length: 13 residues. Trimming took 7 bases from V and 6 from J, leaving 15 bases between them. Germline loops: CDR1 SNHLY, CDR2 FYNNEI. The CDR3 bases are TGTGCCAGCAACCTGATGACAGAAAATGGCTACACCTTC. Protein: CASNLMTENGYTF.

The V gene is TRBV25-1, the J gene TRBJ1-6; D may be TRBD1 (6 bases). V lost 4 bases and J lost 5, with 9 bases in between. The CDR3 is 14 residues long. From germline, CDR1 is MGHDK and CDR2 SYGVNS. The CDR3 DNA reads as TGTGCCAGCAGTGGGGGACAAAATAATTCACCCCTCCACTTT. As protein: CASSGGQNNSPLHF.

This clone was detected only once. The chain combines TRBV19 with TRBJ2-1; 11 nucleotides match TRBD2. V was pared by 2 bases and J by 5 bases, with 2 bases of the junction left unmatched. Germline CDR1 LNHDA, CDR2 SQIVND (reference sequence). The CDR3 sequence is 15 residues long. The CDR3 loop is CASSILAGGNNEQFF. CDR3 in DNA: TGTGCCAGTAGTATACTAGCGGGGGGCAACAATGAGCAGTTCTTC. Full variable domain (rest looked up from reference TRBV19 and TRBJ2-1): DGGITQSPKYLFRKEGQNVTLSCEQNLNHDAMYWYRQDPGQGLRLIYYSQIVNDFQKGDIAEGYSVSREKKESFPLTVTSAQKNPTAFYLCASSILAGGNNEQFFGPGTRLTVL.

The gene calls are TRBV19 and TRBJ2-7; D is possibly TRBD1 (5 bases). CDR3 length: 12 residues. Trimming left V 4 bases short and J 6 bases short, with 10 bases between. Germline-derived CDR1 and CDR2 are LNHDA and SQIVND (reference sequence). The CDR3 loop reads CASSTQGSEQYF. The DNA for the CDR3 is TGTGCCAGTAGTACGCAGGGTTCCGAGCAGTACTTC.

This chain uses TRBV6-5 with TRBJ2-5; TRBD2 agrees at 8 bases. Germline-derived CDR1 and CDR2 are MNHEY and SVGAGI. Trimming took 4 bases from V and 1 from J; bases not matched to a gene: 8. The CDR3 runs to 16 residues. This chain's CDR3 is CASSSPWRGVQETQYF. The CDR3 DNA is TGTGCCAGCAGTTCCCCTTGGCGGGGGGTCCAAGAGACCCAGTACTTC.

The table lists this clone with a few counts. The chain couples TRBV7-9 to TRBJ1-6, with D uncertain. Trimming cost V 1 base and J 5 bases, with 12 bases left between them. Germline CDR1 and CDR2: SEHNR and FQNEAQ (reference sequence). The CDR3 spans 16 residues. This CDR3 reads CASSLGSPRNNSPLHF. The CDR3 bases are TGTGCCAGCAGCTTAGGTTCCCCGCGGAATAATTCACCCCTCCACTTT.

The chain carries TRBV10-3 and TRBJ2-7, with 10 bases identical to TRBD2. CDR1 is ENHRY, CDR2 SYGVKD, per germline. CDR3 size: 14 residues. The V and J ends lost 6 bases and 2 bases, in that order; junction bases with no gene match: 4. The CDR3 DNA is TGTGCCATCAGGAGAGCGGGGGGGACCTACGAGCAGTACTTC. Encoded protein: CAIRRAGGTYEQYF.

This chain uses TRBV5-6 with TRBJ2-5; TRBD1 matches 8 bases. Germline V lookup: CDR1 SGHDT, CDR2 YYEEEE. CDR3 length: 16 residues. With 4 bases clipped from V and 1 base from J, the junction kept 9 bases outside the gene matches. The CDR3 region has the DNA TGTGCCAGCAGCCCCTTGACAGGGGCAAGCCAAGAGACCCAGTACTTC. Translating it yields CASSPLTGASQETQYF.

This clone was seen just once. The chain joins TRBV19 to TRBJ2-4; no reliable D call. CDR1 and CDR2 (germline): LNHDA, SQIVND (reference sequence). The V end lost 4 bases, the J end lost 3 bases, and 10 bases lay between the germline ends. The CDR3 has 14 residues. CDR3 region: CASSNPGYKNIQYF. DNA of the CDR3: TGTGCCAGTAGTAACCCAGGCTACAAAAACATTCAGTACTTC.

This clone has more than one count but fewer than ten. This chain connects TRBV9 to TRBJ1-4; the D gene is possibly TRBD1 (6 bases). V lost 3 bases and J 10 bases, leaving 19 bases between the germline ends. Germline-derived CDR1 and CDR2 are SGDLS and YYNGEE. CDR3 size: 15 residues. Written as DNA, the CDR3 is TGTGCCAGCAGCGCCCGTGACGGACCCAGGGGAAAACTGTTTTTT. Translation gives CASSARDGPRGKLFF.

The V call is TRBV5-1, the J call TRBJ2-7; 9 bases fit TRBD2. V was clipped by 0 bases and J by 4 bases; unmatched bases: 2. CDR1 is SGHRS and CDR2 is YFSETQ in the germline V gene. This CDR3 contains 14 residues. In nucleotides, the CDR3 is TGCGCCAGCAGCTTGGTCCTAGCGGGGTACGAGCAGTACTTC. It encodes CASSLVLAGYEQYF.

This chain uses TRBV11-3 with TRBJ2-5; D is possibly TRBD2 (6 bases). This CDR3 is built from 13 residues. V shed 6 bases and J shed 3 bases, with 11 bases lying between them. Germline values: CDR1 SGHNT, CDR2 YENEEA. The CDR3 here is CASSQGLKETQYF. CDR3 in DNA: TGTGCCAGCAGTCAGGGACTCAAAGAGACCCAGTACTTC.

This chain links TRBV5-6 with TRBJ2-7, with 11 bases aligning to TRBD1. The germline gives CDR1 SGHDT, CDR2 YYEEEE. This CDR3 is built from 16 residues. With 6 bases clipped from V and 7 bases from J, the junction kept 15 bases outside the gene matches. CDR3 nucleotides: TGTGCCAGCACTCCGACCCGGGACAGGGGGTCGGGGGAGCAGTACTTC. Amino acids: CASTPTRDRGSGEQYF.

The gene calls are TRBV5-1 and TRBJ2-1, with 10 bases lining up with TRBD2. The CDR3 is 15 residues long. Germline V lookup: CDR1 SGHRS, CDR2 YFSETQ. Trimming took 4 bases from V and 4 from J; bases not matched to a gene: 5. The CDR3 DNA reads TGCGCCAGCAGCCGGACTAGCGGTTCTTACAATGAGCAGTTCTTC. Translating gives CASSRTSGSYNEQFF.

The rearrangement uses TRBV4-1 and TRBJ2-1; 7 bases line up with TRBD2. J was trimmed by 4 bases and V by 4 bases; bases with no gene match: 7. This CDR3 spans 15 amino acids. CDR1 and CDR2 (germline): MGHRA, YSYEKL. The CDR3 DNA reads as TGCGCCAGCAGCCCCCTGGGACTAACATACAATGAGCAGTTCTTC. Protein: CASSPLGLTYNEQFF.